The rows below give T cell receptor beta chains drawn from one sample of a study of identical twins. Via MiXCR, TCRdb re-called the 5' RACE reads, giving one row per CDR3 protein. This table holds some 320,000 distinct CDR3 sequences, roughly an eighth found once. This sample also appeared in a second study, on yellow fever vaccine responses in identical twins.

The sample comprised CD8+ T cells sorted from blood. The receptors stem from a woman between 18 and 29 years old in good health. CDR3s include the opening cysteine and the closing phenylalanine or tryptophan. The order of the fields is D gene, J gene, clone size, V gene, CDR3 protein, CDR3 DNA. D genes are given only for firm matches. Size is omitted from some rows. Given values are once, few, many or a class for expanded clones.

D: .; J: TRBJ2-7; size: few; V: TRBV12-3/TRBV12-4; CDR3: CASRAGQQSPYEQYF; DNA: TGTGCCAGCAGGGCGGGACAGCAGAGTCCCTACGAGCAGTACTTC
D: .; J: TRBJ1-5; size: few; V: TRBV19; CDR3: CASSIDFGSLNQPQHF; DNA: TGTGCCAGTAGTATAGATTTCGGCAGTTTAAATCAGCCCCAGCATTTT
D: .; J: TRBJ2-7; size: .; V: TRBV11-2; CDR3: CASSLFSDYEQYF; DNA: TGTGCCAGCAGCTTGTTCTCAGACTACGAGCAGTACTTC
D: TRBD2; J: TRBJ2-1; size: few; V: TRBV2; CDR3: CASRSSGRAYEQFF; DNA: TGTGCCAGCAGGTCTAGCGGGAGGGCCTATGAGCAGTTCTTC
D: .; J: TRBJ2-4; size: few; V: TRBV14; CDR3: CASSQDLVFGKNIQYF; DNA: TGTGCCAGCAGCCAAGATCTCGTATTCGGCAAAAACATTCAGTACTTC
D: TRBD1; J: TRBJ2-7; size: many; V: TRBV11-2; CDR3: CASRSGTGNEQYF; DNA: TGTGCCAGCAGGTCCGGGACAGGGAACGAGCAGTACTTC
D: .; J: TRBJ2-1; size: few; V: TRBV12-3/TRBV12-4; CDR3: CASSYGGRDEQFF; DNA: TGTGCCAGCAGTTACGGAGGCCGGGATGAGCAGTTCTTC
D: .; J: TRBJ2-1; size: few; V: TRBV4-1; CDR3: CASSPRRTADNEQFF; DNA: TGCGCCAGCAGTCCGAGAAGAACTGCGGACAATGAGCAGTTCTTC
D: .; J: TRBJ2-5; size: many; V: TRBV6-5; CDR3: CASSYSPANQETQYF; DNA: TGTGCCAGCAGTTACTCACCCGCTAACCAAGAGACCCAGTACTTC
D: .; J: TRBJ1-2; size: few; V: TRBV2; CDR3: CASSRHNYGYTF; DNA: TGTGCCAGCAGTAGGCATAACTATGGCTACACCTTC
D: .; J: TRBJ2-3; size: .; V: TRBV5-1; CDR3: CASSFSTLTDTQYF; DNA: TGCGCCAGCAGCTTCTCGACACTCACAGATACGCAGTATTTT
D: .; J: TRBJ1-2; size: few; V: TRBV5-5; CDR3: CASSLVRVRDGYTF; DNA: TGTGCCAGCAGCTTGGTACGGGTCCGGGATGGCTACACCTTC
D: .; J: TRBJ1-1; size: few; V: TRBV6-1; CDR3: CASSEGAGLDTEAFF; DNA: TGTGCCAGCAGTGAAGGTGCAGGGCTGGACACTGAAGCTTTCTTT
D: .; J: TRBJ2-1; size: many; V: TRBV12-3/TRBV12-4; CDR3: CASNGGSNEQFF; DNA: TGTGCCAGCAACGGGGGCTCCAATGAGCAGTTCTTC
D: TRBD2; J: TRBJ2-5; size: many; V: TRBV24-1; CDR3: CATSDWGGRQSQETQYF; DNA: TGTGCCACCAGTGATTGGGGGGGACGGCAGTCACAAGAGACCCAGTACTTC
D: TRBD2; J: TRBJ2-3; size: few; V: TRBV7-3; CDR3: CASSLTSPGAGTSGRADTQYF; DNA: TGTGCCAGCAGCTTAACTTCTCCAGGGGCCGGGACTAGCGGGAGGGCAGATACGCAGTATTTT
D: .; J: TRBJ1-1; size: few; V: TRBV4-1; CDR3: CASSQDGKMNTEAFF; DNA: TGCGCCAGCAGCCAAGACGGAAAGATGAACACTGAAGCTTTCTTT
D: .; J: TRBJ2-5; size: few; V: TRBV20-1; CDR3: CSARSATSGRETQYF; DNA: TGCAGTGCTAGATCAGCGACTAGTGGGCGGGAGACCCAGTACTTC
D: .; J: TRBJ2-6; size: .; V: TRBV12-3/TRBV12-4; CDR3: CASSLQGMAGANVLTF; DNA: TGTGCCAGCAGTTTGCAGGGAATGGCTGGGGCCAACGTCCTGACTTTC
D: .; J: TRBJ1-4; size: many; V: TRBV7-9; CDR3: CASSLVAGGRSNEKLFF; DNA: TGTGCCAGCAGCTTAGTTGCAGGAGGCAGGTCGAATGAAAAACTGTTTTTT
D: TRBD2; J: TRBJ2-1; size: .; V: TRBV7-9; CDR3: CASSFLAGGIHEQFF; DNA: TGTGCCAGCAGCTTCTTAGCGGGAGGTATCCATGAGCAGTTCTTC
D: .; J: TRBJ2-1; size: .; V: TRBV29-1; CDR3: CSALRGGTLYNEQFF; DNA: TGCAGCGCCCTAAGGGGGGGGACTCTGTACAATGAGCAGTTCTTC
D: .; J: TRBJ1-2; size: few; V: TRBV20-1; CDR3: CSARLAGNYGYTF; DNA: TGCAGTGCTAGGCTGGCGGGGAACTATGGCTACACCTTC
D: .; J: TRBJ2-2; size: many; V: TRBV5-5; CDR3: CASSHRDTGELFF; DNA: TGTGCCAGCAGCCATCGAGACACCGGGGAGCTGTTTTTT
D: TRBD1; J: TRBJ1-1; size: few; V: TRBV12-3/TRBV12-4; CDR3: CASGLSEGAVSEAFF; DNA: TGTGCCAGCGGGCTGTCGGAGGGGGCTGTGAGTGAAGCTTTCTTT